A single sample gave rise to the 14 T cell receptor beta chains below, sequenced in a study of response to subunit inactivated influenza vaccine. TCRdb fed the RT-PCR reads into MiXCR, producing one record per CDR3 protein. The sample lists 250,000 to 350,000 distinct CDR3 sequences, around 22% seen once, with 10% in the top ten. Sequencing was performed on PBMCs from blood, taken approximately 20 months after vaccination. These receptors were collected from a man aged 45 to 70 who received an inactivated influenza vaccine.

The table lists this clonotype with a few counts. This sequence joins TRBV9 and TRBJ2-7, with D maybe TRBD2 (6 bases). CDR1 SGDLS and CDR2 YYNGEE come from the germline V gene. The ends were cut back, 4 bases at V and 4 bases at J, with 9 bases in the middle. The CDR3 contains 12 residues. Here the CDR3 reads CASSTSLYEQYF. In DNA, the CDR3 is TGTGCCAGCAGCACTAGCCTTTACGAGCAGTACTTC. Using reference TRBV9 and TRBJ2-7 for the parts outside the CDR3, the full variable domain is DSGVTQTPKHLITATGQRVTLRCSPRSGDLSVYWYQQSLDQGLQFLIQYYNGEERAKGNILERFSAQQFPDLHSELNLSSLELGDSALYFCASSTSLYEQYFGPGTRLTVT.

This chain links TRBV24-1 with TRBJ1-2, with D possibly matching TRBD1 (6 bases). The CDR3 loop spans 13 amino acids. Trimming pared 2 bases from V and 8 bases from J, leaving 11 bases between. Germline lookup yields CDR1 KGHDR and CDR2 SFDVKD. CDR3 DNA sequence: TGTGCCACCAGTGATTCCTCCCAGGGGGGCTACACCTTC. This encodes CATSDSSQGGYTF.

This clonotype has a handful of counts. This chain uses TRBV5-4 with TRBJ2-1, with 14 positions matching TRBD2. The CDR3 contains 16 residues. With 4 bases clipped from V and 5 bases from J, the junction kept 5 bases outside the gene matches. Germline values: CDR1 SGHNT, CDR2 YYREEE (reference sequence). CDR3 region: CASSPGLAGENNEQFF. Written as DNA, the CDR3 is TGTGCCAGCAGCCCGGGACTAGCGGGGGAGAACAATGAGCAGTTCTTC.

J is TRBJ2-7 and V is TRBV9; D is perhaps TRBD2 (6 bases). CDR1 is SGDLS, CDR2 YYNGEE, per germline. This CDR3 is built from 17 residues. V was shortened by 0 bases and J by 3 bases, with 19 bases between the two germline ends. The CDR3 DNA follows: TGTGCCAGCAGCGTAGGGCGGGGCCATGAGGACAACTACGAGCAGTACTTC. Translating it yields CASSVGRGHEDNYEQYF. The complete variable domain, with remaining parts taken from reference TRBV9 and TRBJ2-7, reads DSGVTQTPKHLITATGQRVTLRCSPRSGDLSVYWYQQSLDQGLQFLIQYYNGEERAKGNILERFSAQQFPDLHSELNLSSLELGDSALYFCASSVGRGHEDNYEQYFGPGTRLTVT.

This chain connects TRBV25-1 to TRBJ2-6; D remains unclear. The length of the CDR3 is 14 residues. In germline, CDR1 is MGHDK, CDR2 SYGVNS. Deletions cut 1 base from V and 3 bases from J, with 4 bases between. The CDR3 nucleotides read TGTGCCAGCAGTGAATCCATTGGGGCCAACGTCCTGACTTTC. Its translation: CASSESIGANVLTF.

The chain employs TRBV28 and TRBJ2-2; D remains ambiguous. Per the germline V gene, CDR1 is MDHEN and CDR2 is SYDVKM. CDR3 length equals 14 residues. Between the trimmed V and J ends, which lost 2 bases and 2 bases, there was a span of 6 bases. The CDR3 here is CASSLSFNTGELFF. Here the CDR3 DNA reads TGTGCCAGCAGTTTAAGCTTCAACACCGGGGAGCTGTTTTTT.

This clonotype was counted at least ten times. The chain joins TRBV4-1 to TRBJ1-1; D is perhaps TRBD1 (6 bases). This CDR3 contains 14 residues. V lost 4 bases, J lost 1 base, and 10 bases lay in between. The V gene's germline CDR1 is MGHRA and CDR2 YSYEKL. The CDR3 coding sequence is TGCGCCAGCAGCCTATACAGGGAGAACACTGAAGCTTTCTTT. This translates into CASSLYRENTEAFF.

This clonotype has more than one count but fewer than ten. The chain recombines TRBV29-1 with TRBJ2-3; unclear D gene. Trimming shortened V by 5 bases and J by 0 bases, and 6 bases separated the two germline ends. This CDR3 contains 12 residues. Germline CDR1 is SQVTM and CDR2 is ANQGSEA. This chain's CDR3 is CSVSTSTDTQYF. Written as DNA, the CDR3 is TGCAGCGTTTCGACTAGCACAGATACGCAGTATTTT.

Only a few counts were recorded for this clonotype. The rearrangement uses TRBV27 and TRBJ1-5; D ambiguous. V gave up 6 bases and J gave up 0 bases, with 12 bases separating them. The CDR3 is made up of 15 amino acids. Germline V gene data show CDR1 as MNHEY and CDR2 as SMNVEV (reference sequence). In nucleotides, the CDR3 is TGTGCCAGCAGCCCCAGAACGGTTAGCAATCAGCCCCAGCATTTT. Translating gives CASSPRTVSNQPQHF.

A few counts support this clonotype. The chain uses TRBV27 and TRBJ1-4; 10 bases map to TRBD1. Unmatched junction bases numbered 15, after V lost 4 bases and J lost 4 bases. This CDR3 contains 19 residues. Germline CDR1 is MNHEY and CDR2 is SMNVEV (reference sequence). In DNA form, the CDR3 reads TGTGCCAGCAGTTGGGCCCCGCCGGGACAGGGGTCGGGTAATGAAAAACTGTTTTTT. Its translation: CASSWAPPGQGSGNEKLFF. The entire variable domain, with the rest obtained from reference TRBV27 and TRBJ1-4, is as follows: EAQVTQNPRYLITVTGKKLTVTCSQNMNHEYMSWYRQDPGLGLRQIYYSMNVEVTDKGDVPEGYKVSRKEKRNFPLILESPSPNQTSLYFCASSWAPPGQGSGNEKLFFGSGTQLSVL.

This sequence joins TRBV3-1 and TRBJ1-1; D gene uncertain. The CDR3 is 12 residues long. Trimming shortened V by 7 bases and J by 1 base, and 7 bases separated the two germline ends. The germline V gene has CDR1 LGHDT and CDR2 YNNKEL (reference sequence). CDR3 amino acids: CASTRGNTEAFF. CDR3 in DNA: TGTGCCAGCACCCGGGGGAACACTGAAGCTTTCTTT.

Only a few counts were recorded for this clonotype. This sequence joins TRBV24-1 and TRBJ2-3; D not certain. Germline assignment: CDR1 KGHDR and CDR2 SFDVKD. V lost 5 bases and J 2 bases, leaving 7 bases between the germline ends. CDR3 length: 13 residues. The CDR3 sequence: CATSVGATDTQYF. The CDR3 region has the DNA TGTGCCACCAGTGTCGGAGCCACAGATACGCAGTATTTT.

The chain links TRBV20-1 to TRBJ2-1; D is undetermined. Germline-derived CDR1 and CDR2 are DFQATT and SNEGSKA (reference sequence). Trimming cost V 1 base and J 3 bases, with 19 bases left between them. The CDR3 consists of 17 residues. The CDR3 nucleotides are TGCAGTGCTAGAGTTATAGCTCTCGCCGACGGCTACAATGAGCAGTTCTTC. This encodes CSARVIALADGYNEQFF.

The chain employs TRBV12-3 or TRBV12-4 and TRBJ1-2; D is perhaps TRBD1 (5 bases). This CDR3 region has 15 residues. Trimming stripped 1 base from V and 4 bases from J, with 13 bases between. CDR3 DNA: TGTGCCAGCAGTTTAGTAGGGGTGGCGGGCTATGGCTACACCTTC. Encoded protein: CASSLVGVAGYGYTF.